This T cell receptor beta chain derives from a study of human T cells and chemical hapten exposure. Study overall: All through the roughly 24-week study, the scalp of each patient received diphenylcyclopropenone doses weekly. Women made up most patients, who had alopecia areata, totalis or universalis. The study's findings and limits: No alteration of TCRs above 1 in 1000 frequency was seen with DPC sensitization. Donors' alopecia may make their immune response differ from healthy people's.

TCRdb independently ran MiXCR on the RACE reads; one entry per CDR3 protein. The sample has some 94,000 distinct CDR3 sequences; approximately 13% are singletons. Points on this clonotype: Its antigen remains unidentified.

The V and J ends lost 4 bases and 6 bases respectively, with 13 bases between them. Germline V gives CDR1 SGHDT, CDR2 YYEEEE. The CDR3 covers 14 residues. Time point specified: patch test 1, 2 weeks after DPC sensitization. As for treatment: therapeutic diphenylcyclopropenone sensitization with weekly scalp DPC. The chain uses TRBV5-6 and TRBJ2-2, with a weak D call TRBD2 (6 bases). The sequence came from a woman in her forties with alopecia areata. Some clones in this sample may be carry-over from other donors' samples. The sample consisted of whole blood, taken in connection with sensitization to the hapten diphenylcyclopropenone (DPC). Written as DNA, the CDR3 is TGTGCCAGCAGCCCCCGGAGGGGTCCCGGGGAGCTGTTTTTT. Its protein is CASSPRRGPGELFF.